The 26 T cell receptor beta chains in this list originate from one sample, sequenced in a study of human T cells and chemical hapten exposure. TCRdb used MiXCR to reprocess the RACE reads, holding one entry per CDR3 protein. Of around 100,000 distinct CDR3 sequences listed, approximately 10% are singletons. The time point: patch test 1, 2 weeks after DPC sensitization. Documented treatment: therapeutic diphenylcyclopropenone sensitization with weekly scalp DPC. The starting material was whole blood, obtained in connection with sensitization to the hapten diphenylcyclopropenone (DPC). Receptor source: a woman aged 40 to 55 with alopecia areata. Some clones in this sample may be carry-over from other donors' samples.

This clonotype has ten or more counts. V usage is TRBV4-2 and J usage is TRBJ2-2, with 8 bases aligning to TRBD2. Germline CDR1 LGHNA, CDR2 YNFKEQ. Trimming removed 0 bases from V and 6 bases from J; junction bases left unmatched: 9. The CDR3 loop spans 17 amino acids. The CDR3 DNA sequence: TGTGCCAGCAGCCAAGATCCTTTGCGGGGGGCCGCCGGGGAGCTGTTTTTT. It yields the protein CASSQDPLRGAAGELFF.

The sample holds many counts of this clonotype. J is TRBJ1-1 and V is TRBV4-3; D is perhaps TRBD1 (5 bases). CDR1 and CDR2 from the germline V gene are LGHNA and YSLEER. The V end lost 3 bases, the J end lost 7 bases, and 12 bases lay between the germline ends. The CDR3 extends over 13 amino acids. The CDR3 sequence is CASSQEPQDEAFF. Here the CDR3 DNA reads TGCGCCAGCAGCCAGGAACCACAGGATGAAGCTTTCTTT.

Many counts were recorded for this clonotype. The chain carries TRBV5-4 and TRBJ1-2; 8 bases are a match to TRBD1. J lost 4 bases, V lost 4 bases, and 6 bases had no gene match. Germline V gene sequence: CDR1 SGHNT, CDR2 YYREEE (reference sequence). This CDR3 region has 14 residues. The CDR3 here is CASSPTGVGYGYTF. CDR3 coding DNA: TGTGCCAGCAGCCCGACAGGGGTCGGCTATGGCTACACCTTC.

This clonotype occurred many times. The chain couples TRBV16 to TRBJ1-2; no clear D. The V and J ends lost 1 base and 6 bases respectively, with 15 bases between them. The CDR3 is 15 amino acids. From germline, CDR1 is KGHSY and CDR2 FQNENV. CDR3 bases: TGTGCCAGCAGCCAATGGGCGGGCGGAGGCGATGGCTACACCTTC. Its translation: CASSQWAGGGDGYTF.

This clonotype was found a few times. The genes are TRBV29-1 and TRBJ2-5; TRBD2 might be the D (7 bases). V shed 4 bases and J shed 5 bases, with 23 bases lying between them. CDR1 is SQVTM and CDR2 is ANQGSEA in the germline V gene. There are 16 residues in the CDR3. The chain's CDR3 is CSVVLFGGGALETQYF. The CDR3 DNA sequence: TGCAGCGTTGTGCTCTTTGGCGGGGGCGCGTTGGAGACCCAGTACTTC.

The CDR3 sequence is CASRGTGGATDTQYF. For the CDR3, the DNA is TGTGCCAGCAGAGGGACAGGTGGCGCAACAGATACGCAGTATTTT. This rearrangement joins TRBV6-1 to TRBJ2-3; 8 bases fit TRBD1. Trimming removed 6 bases from V and 3 bases from J; junction bases left unmatched: 8. Germline V gives CDR1 MNHNS, CDR2 SASEGT. This CDR3 has 15 residues.

This clonotype showed up just a few times. The chain recombines TRBV29-1 with TRBJ2-5, with 10 bases identical to TRBD1. V gave up 6 bases and J gave up 5 bases; unmatched junction bases: 9. Germline-derived CDR1 and CDR2 are SQVTM and ANQGSEA. This CDR3 contains 14 residues. The CDR3 loop is CSVGLTGGTETQYF. CDR3 bases: TGCAGCGTGGGGCTGACAGGGGGCACGGAGACCCAGTACTTC.

Many counts were recorded for this clonotype. J is TRBJ1-2 and V is TRBV10-3; 7 bases are shared with TRBD1. This CDR3 is built from 14 residues. The germline gives CDR1 ENHRY, CDR2 SYGVKD. J lost 6 bases, V lost 6 bases, and 10 bases had no gene match. The DNA of the CDR3 is TGTGCCATCAGACCCGGACAGGACTCAAATGGCTACACCTTC. It is translated as CAIRPGQDSNGYTF.

This clonotype was detected many times. This chain joins TRBV28 and TRBJ2-5; possibly TRBD2 for D (5 bases). With 5 bases removed from V and 5 bases from J, the gap between germline ends came to 9 bases. Germline-derived CDR1 and CDR2 are MDHEN and SYDVKM. There are 12 residues in the CDR3. The CDR3 DNA is TGTGCCAGCAGTCCCGGGGTGGAGACCCAGTACTTC. It is translated as CASSPGVETQYF.

This clonotype has just a few counts. V and J are TRBV20-1 and TRBJ2-7, with TRBD2 matching 15 bases. The CDR3 runs 15 residues. Trimming at V came to 3 bases and at J to 3 bases, leaving 3 bases not matched to a gene. CDR1 and CDR2 from the germline V gene are DFQATT and SNEGSKA (reference sequence). The CDR3: CSARGLAGGVYEQYF. CDR3 sequence (DNA): TGCAGTGCTAGGGGACTAGCGGGAGGCGTCTACGAGCAGTACTTC.

This clonotype was observed a few times. V and J are TRBV29-1 and TRBJ2-5, with TRBD1 identical over 8 bases. CDR1 and CDR2 (germline): SQVTM, ANQGSEA. The V segment lost 6 bases and the J segment 2 bases; nucleotides outside the gene matches: 5. This CDR3 has 13 amino acids. In DNA form, the CDR3 reads TGCAGCGTGGAGACAGGGGCTCAAGAGACCCAGTACTTC. It codes for CSVETGAQETQYF.

The J gene is TRBJ2-7, the V gene TRBV5-6, with TRBD1 matching over 9 bases. There are 15 residues in the CDR3. The germline V gene has CDR1 SGHDT and CDR2 YYEEEE. V shed 3 bases, J shed 7 bases, and the junction held 11 bases outside the gene matches. The CDR3 DNA reads TGTGCCAGCAGCTCGGAAGACAGGGGGTATTATGAGCAGTACTTC. Protein sequence: CASSSEDRGYYEQYF.

This chain uses TRBV4-2 with TRBJ2-7; 8 nucleotides agree with TRBD2. The trim removed 0 bases at V and 4 bases at J, leaving 5 bases unmatched. Germline V CDR1 and CDR2: LGHNA, YNFKEQ. The CDR3 sequence is 15 residues long. The CDR3 loop is CASSQEVLAVYEQYF. DNA for the CDR3: TGTGCCAGCAGCCAAGAAGTACTAGCGGTTTACGAGCAGTACTTC.

This clonotype has a single count. A much larger clonotype is one base distant, so this may be a read error. The rearrangement uses TRBV29-1 and TRBJ2-3; weak D call: TRBD1 (5 bases). CDR3 length: 13 amino acids. The germline V gene encodes CDR1 SQVTM and CDR2 ANQGSEA. CDR3: CIVGASPTDTQYF. CDR3 DNA: TGCATCGTTGGGGCTAGTCCCACAGATACGCAGTATTTT.

Points on this clonotype: A read error may be the cause here, since a much bigger clone is one base away. V is TRBV6-5 and J is TRBJ2-7, with 7 bases identical to TRBD2. This CDR3 is built from 15 residues. Looked up from germline, CDR1 is MNHEY and CDR2 is SVGAGI. The V gene end was trimmed by 6 bases and the J gene end by 6 bases; junction bases not matched to a gene: 14. For the CDR3, the DNA is TGTGCCAGCAGCCCTCGTTTGGCGGGGGAGTGCGAGCAGTACTTC. As protein: CASSPRLAGECEQYF.

With respect to this clonotype: With a much larger clone just one base away, this may be a read error. The chain joins TRBV2 to TRBJ2-1; 12 bases are shared with TRBD2. The CDR3 runs to 16 residues. Germline V gives CDR1 SNHLY, CDR2 FYNNEI. Trimming cost V 5 bases and J 0 bases; bases outside gene matches: 2. Written as DNA, the CDR3 is TGTGCCAGCAGTAGGACTAGCGGGATCTCCTACAATGAGCAGTTCTTC. Its protein is CASSRTSGISYNEQFF.

This clonotype was counted a few times. The rearrangement links TRBV6-2 or TRBV6-3 to TRBJ1-6; D not resolved. Germline lookup yields CDR1 MNHEY and CDR2 SVGEGT. This CDR3 region has 12 residues. Trimming stripped 6 bases from V and 5 bases from J, with 5 bases between. In DNA, the CDR3 is TGTGCCAGCAGCTCTCATAATTCACCCCTCCACTTT. Protein: CASSSHNSPLHF.

This sequence joins TRBV27 and TRBJ2-2; D unresolved. Per the germline V gene, CDR1 is MNHEY and CDR2 is SMNVEV (reference sequence). Trimming shortened V by 8 bases and J by 8 bases, and 0 bases separated the two germline ends. This CDR3 is built from 8 residues. CDR3 coding DNA: TGTGCCAGCGGGGAGCTGTTTTTT. Amino acid sequence: CASGELFF.

The rearrangement uses TRBV2 and TRBJ2-7; perhaps TRBD2 as D (6 bases). V lost 1 base, J lost 4 bases, and 17 bases lay in between. This CDR3 has 16 amino acids. Per germline, CDR1 SNHLY and CDR2 FYNNEI. CDR3 amino acids: CASSEEVAGGLYEQYF. CDR3 DNA: TGTGCCAGCAGTGAAGAGGTGGCAGGCGGACTATACGAGCAGTACTTC.

This clonotype was seen a handful of times. The rearrangement links TRBV5-1 to TRBJ2-5; tentatively, D is TRBD1 or TRBD2 (5 bases each). CDR3 length equals 14 residues. V was cut by 4 bases and J by 0 bases, with 10 bases left in between. Germline CDR1 reads SGHRS; CDR2 reads YFSETQ. This CDR3 reads CASSTGRDQETQYF. The CDR3 DNA follows: TGCGCCAGCAGCACGGGACGGGACCAAGAGACCCAGTACTTC.

Worth noting for this clonotype: A much larger clone lies one base from this, so it may be a read error. The conserved final phenylalanine or tryptophan is absent from the CDR3, which likely points to a read error. The gene calls are TRBV10-1 and TRBJ1-1; D is ambiguous. This CDR3 has 13 residues. V lost 6 bases and J lost 0, with 8 bases in between. CDR1 and CDR2 from the germline V gene are WNHNN and SYGVQD (reference sequence). DNA of the CDR3: TGCGCCAGCAGACAGAGCATGAACACTGAAGCTTTCTCT. It is translated as CASRQSMNTEAFS.

Many counts were recorded for this clonotype. V gene TRBV2 combines with J gene TRBJ2-5, with 9 bases aligning to TRBD1. CDR3 length: 15 amino acids. In germline, CDR1 is SNHLY, CDR2 FYNNEI. Unmatched junction bases numbered 9, after V lost 3 bases and J lost 7 bases. As DNA, the CDR3 is TGTGCCAGCAGTGACCAGGGACAGGGAAGGGGGACCCAGTACTTC. The encoded protein is CASSDQGQGRGTQYF.

This clonotype was observed at least ten times. The genes are TRBV6-5 and TRBJ1-1, with D hard to call. Looked up from germline, CDR1 is MNHEY and CDR2 is SVGAGI. This CDR3 has 13 residues. Between the trimmed V and J ends, which lost 7 bases and 4 bases, there was a span of 13 bases. CDR3 amino acids: CASTLWRGTEAFF. CDR3 nucleotides: TGTGCCAGCACTCTTTGGCGAGGCACTGAAGCTTTCTTT.

This clonotype was observed at least ten times. The chain combines TRBV14 with TRBJ1-5; D is ambiguous. The CDR3 loop spans 21 amino acids. CDR1 is SGHDN and CDR2 is FVKESK in the germline V gene. Trimming shortened V by 0 bases and J by 10 bases, and 34 bases separated the two germline ends. The CDR3: CASSQDNPTVWKEVSRRPQHF. The CDR3 nucleotides are TGTGCCAGCAGCCAAGATAACCCTACAGTATGGAAGGAAGTATCCCGTCGACCCCAGCATTTT.

The rearrangement links TRBV19 to TRBJ1-2; D is unresolved. Trimming removed 6 bases at V and 5 bases at J, with 10 bases between. Germline V gives CDR1 LNHDA, CDR2 SQIVND (reference sequence). The CDR3 consists of 12 residues. The CDR3 loop reads CASRSAVYGYTF. In DNA form, the CDR3 reads TGTGCCAGTAGGTCCGCGGTTTATGGCTACACCTTC. The full variable domain, completed using reference TRBV19 and TRBJ1-2, is DGGITQSPKYLFRKEGQNVTLSCEQNLNHDAMYWYRQDPGQGLRLIYYSQIVNDFQKGDIAEGYSVSREKKESFPLTVTSAQKNPTAFYLCASRSAVYGYTFGSGTRLTVV.

This clonotype was counted ten times or more. The genes are TRBV7-2 and TRBJ2-7; no clear D gene. CDR1 is SGHTA, CDR2 FQGNSA, per germline. The V and J ends lost 5 bases and 3 bases respectively, with 5 bases between them. CDR3 length equals 11 residues. The DNA of the CDR3 is TGTGCCAGCAGCCGCTACTACGAGCAGTACTTC. Its translation is CASSRYYEQYF.